This T cell receptor (beta chain) is from a study of response to subunit inactivated influenza vaccine. This clonotype was detected a few times. From the RT-PCR reads, TCRdb called clonotypes with MiXCR, one entry per CDR3 protein. The sample has 150,000 to 200,000 distinct CDR3 sequences; around 12% are singletons. The CDR3 spans 12 residues. The V gene's germline CDR1 is MDHEN and CDR2 SYDVKM. The V end lost 4 bases, the J end lost 8 bases, and 10 bases lay between the germline ends. A further study also used this sample, focusing on T cells expressing NK-cell markers. From that paper: UMIs were included in TCR beta cDNA generated by 5'RACE template switching. From sorted CD3+CD56+NKG2C+, CD3+CD56+NKG2C- and CD3+CD56-NKG2C+ T cells came the TCR beta repertoires. Just one sequenced donor of eight was HCMV-seronegative, while seven were seropositive. The sorts in several experiments were restricted to alpha-beta TCR T cells by an anti-gamma-delta TCR antibody. Six or seven donors showed dominant NKG2C+ clonotypes comprising roughly 1.0-7.0% of their CD8+ T cells.

The source material was CD8+ T cells sorted from PBMCs, sampled roughly 12 days after vaccination. The chain links TRBV28 to TRBJ2-3, with D possibly being TRBD2 (5 bases). The clonotype originates from a man between 45 and 60 years old who received an inactivated influenza vaccine. The CDR3 is CASSYGLSTQYF. The CDR3 DNA reads as TGTGCCAGCAGTTACGGACTCTCTACGCAGTATTTT.